This TCR beta chain is drawn from a study of blood T cell repertoires in COVID-19 (dated by TCRdb to 2018 to 2020). In terms of the full investigation: Collaborator samples came from the United States, Italy and Spain and covered acute and convalescent phases of COVID-19. The sample metadata nearly always contained a de-identified subject ID, COVID-19 status, age in years and sex. Samples came from the ongoing ImmuneRACE study (first 160 participants) plus 1,254 subjects from 6 global collaborators. Where available, HLA class I and class II types were obtained from metadata supplied by the sample provider rather than from assay-based typing. The material from the prospective study consisted of cDNA or gDNA derived from T cells, B-cell-depleted T cells, or PBMCs. Deeply sampled blood TCRbeta repertoires from subjects exposed to, actively infected with, or recovered from COVID-19 were included in the dataset. The repertoires were released in a freely available public database intended as a resource for research on the immune response to SARS-CoV-2.

Study-wide conclusions, independent of this receptor: The quantity of clinical and demographic metadata differed by source and by participant and was supplied without curation.

The collaborating institutions used their own protocols to collect whole blood in K2EDTA tubes. For TCRbeta analysis, collaborator samples were shipped as frozen whole blood, as isolated PBMCs, or as DNA extracted from either sample type. Concerning this clone itself: Its recognized antigen is unknown. Qualities for individual bases were not recorded, and no much larger clone is one base off.

From the cysteine up to the phenylalanine, the CDR3 has a length of 15 residues. Of the read, only the CDR3 DNA is kept; its 45 bases are in frame from base 1. The germline V gene yields MGHDK for CDR1 and SYGVNS for CDR2. V is cut back by 0 bases and J by 7 bases, with 8 bases in the junction unmatched. TCRbeta CDR3 regions were amplified from genomic DNA using the immunoSEQ Assay, a bias-controlled multiplex PCR. In the original analysis: The number of nucleated cells in each sample was estimated by amplification of reference gene primers within the assay. Sequence reads were collapsed and filtered to measure the absolute abundance of every unique TCRbeta CDR3 rearrangement. For each sample, productive Simpson clonality was calculated as the square root of Simpson's diversity index across productive rearrangements. What TCRdb holds here is the immuneACCESS table cut down to in-frame rearrangements. Part of the clones is not present; checked against another copy, under half of the missing clones reflect an unresolved V gene, and the others are unexplained. V, J and clone size derive from that table, while D and trimming were established from the DNA sequence. For this sample there are 150,000 to 200,000 clones; around 76% appear just once. Of the sample, 8.6% falls within the top ten clones.

This TCR derives from a woman between 45 and 60 years old with active or convalescent COVID-19. The V and J genes are TRBV25-1 and TRBJ1-2, with TRBD1 identical over 7 junction bases. Source material: peripheral blood. The nucleotide sequence is given as TGTGCCAGCAGTGAATATTCCCGGACAGGCGGTGGCTACACCTTC. It is translated as CASSEYSRTGGGYTF.